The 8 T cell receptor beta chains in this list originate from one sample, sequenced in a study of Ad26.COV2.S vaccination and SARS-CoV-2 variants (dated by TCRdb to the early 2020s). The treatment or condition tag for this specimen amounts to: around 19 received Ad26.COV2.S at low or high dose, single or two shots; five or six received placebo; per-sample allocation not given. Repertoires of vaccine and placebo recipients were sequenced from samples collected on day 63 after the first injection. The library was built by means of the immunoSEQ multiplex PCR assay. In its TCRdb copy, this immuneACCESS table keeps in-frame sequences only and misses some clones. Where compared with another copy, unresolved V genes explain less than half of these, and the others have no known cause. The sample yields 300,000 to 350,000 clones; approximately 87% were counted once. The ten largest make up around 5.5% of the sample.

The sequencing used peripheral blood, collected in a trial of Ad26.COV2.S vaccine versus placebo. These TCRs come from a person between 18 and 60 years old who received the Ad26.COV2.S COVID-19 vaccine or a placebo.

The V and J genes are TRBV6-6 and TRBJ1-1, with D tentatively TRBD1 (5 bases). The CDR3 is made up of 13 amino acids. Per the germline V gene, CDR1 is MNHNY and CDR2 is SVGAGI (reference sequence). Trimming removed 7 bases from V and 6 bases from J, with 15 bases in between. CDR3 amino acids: CASKSSGGAEAFF. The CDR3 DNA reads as TGTGCCAGCAAATCCTCGGGGGGGGCTGAAGCTTTCTTT.

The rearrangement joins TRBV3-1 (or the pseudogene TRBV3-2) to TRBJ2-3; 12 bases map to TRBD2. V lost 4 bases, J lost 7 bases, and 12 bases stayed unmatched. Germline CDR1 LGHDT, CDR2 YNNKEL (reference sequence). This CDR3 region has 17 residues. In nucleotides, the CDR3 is TGTGCCAGCAGCCTGTACCTGACTAGCGGGAGAGGGTATACGCAGTATTTT. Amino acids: CASSLYLTSGRGYTQYF.

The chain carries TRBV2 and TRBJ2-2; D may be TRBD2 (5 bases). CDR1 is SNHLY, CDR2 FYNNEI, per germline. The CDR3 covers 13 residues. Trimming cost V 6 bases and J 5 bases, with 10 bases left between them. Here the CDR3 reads CASRGSSTGELFF. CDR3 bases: TGTGCCAGCAGAGGGAGTAGTACCGGGGAGCTGTTTTTT.

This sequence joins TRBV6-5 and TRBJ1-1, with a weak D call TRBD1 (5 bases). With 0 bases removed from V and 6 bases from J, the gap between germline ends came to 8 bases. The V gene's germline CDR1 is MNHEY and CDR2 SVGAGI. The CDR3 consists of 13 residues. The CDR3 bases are TGTGCCAGCAGTTACTCGAAAGGGGCTGAAGCTTTCTTT. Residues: CASSYSKGAEAFF.

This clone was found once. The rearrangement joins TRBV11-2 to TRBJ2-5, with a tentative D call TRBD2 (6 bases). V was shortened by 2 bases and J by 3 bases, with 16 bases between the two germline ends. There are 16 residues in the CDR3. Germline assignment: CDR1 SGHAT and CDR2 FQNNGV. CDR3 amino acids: CASSLFYGGKKETQYF. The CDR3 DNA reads TGTGCCAGCAGCTTATTTTACGGGGGAAAGAAAGAGACCCAGTACTTC.

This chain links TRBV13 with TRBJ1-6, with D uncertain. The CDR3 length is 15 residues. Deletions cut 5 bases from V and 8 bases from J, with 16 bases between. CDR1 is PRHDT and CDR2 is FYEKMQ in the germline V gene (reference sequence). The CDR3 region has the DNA TGTGCCAGCAGCCTCCCCGTAGGGTTGGATTCACCCCTCCACTTT. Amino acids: CASSLPVGLDSPLHF.

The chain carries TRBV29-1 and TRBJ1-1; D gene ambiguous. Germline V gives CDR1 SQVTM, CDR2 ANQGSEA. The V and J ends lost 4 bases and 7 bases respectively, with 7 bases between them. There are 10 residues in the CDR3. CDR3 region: CSVGVIEAFF. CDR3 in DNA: TGCAGCGTTGGTGTGATTGAAGCTTTCTTT.

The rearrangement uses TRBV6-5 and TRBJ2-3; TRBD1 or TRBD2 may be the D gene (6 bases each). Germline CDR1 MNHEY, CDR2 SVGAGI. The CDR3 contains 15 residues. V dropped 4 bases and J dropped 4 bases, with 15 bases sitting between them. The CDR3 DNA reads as TGTGCCAGCAGTTCCTGGGCGGAGGGGGCAGATACGCAGTATTTT. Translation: CASSSWAEGADTQYF.